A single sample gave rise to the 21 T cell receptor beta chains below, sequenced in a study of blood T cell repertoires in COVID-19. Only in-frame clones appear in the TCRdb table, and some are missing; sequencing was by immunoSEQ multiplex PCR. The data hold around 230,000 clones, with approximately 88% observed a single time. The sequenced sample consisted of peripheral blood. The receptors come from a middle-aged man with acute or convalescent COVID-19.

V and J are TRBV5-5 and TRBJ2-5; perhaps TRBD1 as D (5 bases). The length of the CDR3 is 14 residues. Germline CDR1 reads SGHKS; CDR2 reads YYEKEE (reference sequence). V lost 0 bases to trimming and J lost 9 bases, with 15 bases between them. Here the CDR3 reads CASSLGEQARAQYF. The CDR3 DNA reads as TGTGCCAGCAGCTTGGGGGAACAGGCAAGGGCCCAGTACTTC.

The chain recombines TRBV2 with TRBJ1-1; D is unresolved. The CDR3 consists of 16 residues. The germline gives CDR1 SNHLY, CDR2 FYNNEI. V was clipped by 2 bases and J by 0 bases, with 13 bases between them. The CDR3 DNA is TGTGCCAGCAGTGAAATCGGGTGGAAAATGAACACTGAAGCTTTCTTT. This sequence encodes CASSEIGWKMNTEAFF.

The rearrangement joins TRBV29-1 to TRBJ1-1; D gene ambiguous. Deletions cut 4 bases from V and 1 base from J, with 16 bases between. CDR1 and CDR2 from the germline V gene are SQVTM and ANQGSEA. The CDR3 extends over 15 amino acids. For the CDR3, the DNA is TGCAGCGTTGGGTCCCAGAGACTCTGGAACACTGAAGCTTTCTTT. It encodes CSVGSQRLWNTEAFF.

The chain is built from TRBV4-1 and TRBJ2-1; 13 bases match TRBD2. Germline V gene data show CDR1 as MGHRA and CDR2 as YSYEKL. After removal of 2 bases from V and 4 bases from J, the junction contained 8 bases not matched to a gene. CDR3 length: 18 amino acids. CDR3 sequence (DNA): TGCGCCAGCAGCCAACCTCCCACACTAGCGGGAGGGTACAATGAGCAGTTCTTC. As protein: CASSQPPTLAGGYNEQFF.

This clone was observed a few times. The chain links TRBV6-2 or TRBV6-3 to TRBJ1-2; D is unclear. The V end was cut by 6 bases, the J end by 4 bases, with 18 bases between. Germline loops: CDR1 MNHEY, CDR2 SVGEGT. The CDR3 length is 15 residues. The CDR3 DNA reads TGTGCCAGCAGCCCGTGGGCAGACGTAGGCTATGGCTACACCTTC. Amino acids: CASSPWADVGYGYTF.

The CDR3 sequence: CAGATTQGVNTGELFF. As DNA, the CDR3 is TGTGCCGGGGCGACTACACAGGGGGTGAACACCGGGGAGCTGTTTTTT. The rearrangement uses TRBV28 and TRBJ2-2; 8 bases are a match to TRBD1. The V and J ends lost 11 bases and 1 base, in that order; junction bases with no gene match: 12. Germline loops: CDR1 MDHEN, CDR2 SYDVKM. This CDR3 is built from 16 residues.

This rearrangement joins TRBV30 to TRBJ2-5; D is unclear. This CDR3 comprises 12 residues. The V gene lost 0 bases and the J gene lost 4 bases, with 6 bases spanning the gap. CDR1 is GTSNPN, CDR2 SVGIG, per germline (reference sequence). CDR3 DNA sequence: TGTGCCTGGAGTGTACAGCCAGAGACCCAGTACTTC. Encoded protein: CAWSVQPETQYF.

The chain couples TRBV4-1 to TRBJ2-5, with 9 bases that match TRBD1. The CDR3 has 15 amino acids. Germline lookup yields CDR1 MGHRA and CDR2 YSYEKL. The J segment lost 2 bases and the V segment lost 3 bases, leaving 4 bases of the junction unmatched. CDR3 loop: CASSQGDREQETQYF. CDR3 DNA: TGCGCCAGCAGCCAGGGGGACAGGGAACAAGAGACCCAGTACTTC.

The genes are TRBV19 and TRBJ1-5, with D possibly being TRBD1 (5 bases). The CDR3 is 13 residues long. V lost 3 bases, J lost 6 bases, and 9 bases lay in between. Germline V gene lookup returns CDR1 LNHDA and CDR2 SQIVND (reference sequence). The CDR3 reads CASSIAGIQPQHF. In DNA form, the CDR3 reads TGTGCCAGTAGTATTGCAGGGATTCAGCCCCAGCATTTT.

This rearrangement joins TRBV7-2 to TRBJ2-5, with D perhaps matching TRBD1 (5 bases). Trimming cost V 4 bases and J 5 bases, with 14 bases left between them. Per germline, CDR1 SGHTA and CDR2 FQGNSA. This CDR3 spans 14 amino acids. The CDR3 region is CASSSDVGRETQYF. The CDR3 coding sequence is TGTGCCAGCAGCTCCGATGTGGGGCGGGAGACCCAGTACTTC.

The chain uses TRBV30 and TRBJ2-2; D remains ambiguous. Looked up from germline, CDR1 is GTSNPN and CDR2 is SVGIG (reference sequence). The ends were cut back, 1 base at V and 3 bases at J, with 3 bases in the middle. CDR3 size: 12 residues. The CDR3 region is CAWSGDTGELFF. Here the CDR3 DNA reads TGTGCCTGGAGTGGCGACACCGGGGAGCTGTTTTTT.

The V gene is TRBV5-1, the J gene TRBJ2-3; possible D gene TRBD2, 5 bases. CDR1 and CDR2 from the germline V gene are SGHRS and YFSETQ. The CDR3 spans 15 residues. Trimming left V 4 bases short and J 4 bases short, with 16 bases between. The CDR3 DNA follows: TGCGCCAGCAGCCCGTCGGGGTACGAGGCAGATACGCAGTATTTT. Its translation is CASSPSGYEADTQYF.

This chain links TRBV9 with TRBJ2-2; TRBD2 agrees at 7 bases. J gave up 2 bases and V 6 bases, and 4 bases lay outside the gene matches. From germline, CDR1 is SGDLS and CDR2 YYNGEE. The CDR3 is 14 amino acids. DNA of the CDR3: TGTGCCAGCATGGCTAGCGGAAACACCGGGGAGCTGTTTTTT. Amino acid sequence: CASMASGNTGELFF.

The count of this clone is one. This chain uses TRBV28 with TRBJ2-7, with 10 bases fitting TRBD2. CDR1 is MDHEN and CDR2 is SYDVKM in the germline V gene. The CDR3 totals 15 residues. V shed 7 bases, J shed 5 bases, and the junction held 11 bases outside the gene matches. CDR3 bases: TGTGCCAGCACCCCTAGCGGGAGAGTAGGCAACGAGCAGTACTTC. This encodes CASTPSGRVGNEQYF. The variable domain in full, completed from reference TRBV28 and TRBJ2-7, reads DVKVTQSSRYLVKRTGEKVFLECVQDMDHENMFWYRQDPGLGLRLIYFSYDVKMKEKGDIPEGYSVSREKKERFSLILESASTNQTSMYLCASTPSGRVGNEQYFGPGTRLTVT.

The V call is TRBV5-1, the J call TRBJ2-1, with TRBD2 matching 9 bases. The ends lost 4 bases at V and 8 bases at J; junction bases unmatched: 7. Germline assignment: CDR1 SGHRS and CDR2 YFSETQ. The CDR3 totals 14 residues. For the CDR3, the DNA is TGCGCCAGCAGCCTCAGCGGGAGGAATGATGAGCAGTTCTTC. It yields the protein CASSLSGRNDEQFF.

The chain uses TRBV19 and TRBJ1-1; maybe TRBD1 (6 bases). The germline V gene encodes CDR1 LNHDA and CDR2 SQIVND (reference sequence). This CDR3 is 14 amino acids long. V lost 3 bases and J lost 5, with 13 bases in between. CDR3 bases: TGTGCCAGTAGTATGTTACAGGGAAGTACTGAAGCTTTCTTT. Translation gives CASSMLQGSTEAFF.

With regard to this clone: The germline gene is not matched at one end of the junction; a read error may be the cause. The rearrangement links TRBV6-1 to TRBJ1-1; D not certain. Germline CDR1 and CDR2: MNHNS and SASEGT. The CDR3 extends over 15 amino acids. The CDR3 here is CASSGIWESNAEAFF. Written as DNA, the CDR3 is TGTGCCAGCAGTGGTATTTGGGAGTCGAACGCTGAAGCTTTCTTT.

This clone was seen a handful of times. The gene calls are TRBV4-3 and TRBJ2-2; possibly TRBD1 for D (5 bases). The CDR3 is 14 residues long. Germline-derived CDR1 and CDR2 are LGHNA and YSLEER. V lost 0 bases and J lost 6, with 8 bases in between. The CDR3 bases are TGCGCCAGCAGCCAAGATGGGGCCGCCGGGGAGCTGTTTTTT. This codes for CASSQDGAAGELFF.

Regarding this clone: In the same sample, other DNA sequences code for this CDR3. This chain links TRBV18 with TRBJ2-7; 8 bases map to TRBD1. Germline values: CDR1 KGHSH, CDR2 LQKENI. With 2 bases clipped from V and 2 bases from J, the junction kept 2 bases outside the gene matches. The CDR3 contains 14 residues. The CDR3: CASSPGTGAYEQYF. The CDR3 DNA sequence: TGTGCCAGCTCACCAGGGACAGGAGCCTACGAGCAGTACTTC.

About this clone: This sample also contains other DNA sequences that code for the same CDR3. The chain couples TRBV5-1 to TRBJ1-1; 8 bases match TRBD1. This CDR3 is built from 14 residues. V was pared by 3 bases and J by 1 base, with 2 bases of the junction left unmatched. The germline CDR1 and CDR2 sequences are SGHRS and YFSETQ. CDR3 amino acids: CASSSTGGNTEAFF. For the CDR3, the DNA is TGCGCCAGCAGCTCCACAGGGGGGAACACTGAAGCTTTCTTT.

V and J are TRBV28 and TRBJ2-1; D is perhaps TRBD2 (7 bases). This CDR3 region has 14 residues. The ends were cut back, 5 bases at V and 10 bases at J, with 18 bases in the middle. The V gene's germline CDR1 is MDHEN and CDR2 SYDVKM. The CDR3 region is CASSKRRGGREQFF. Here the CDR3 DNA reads TGTGCCAGCAGTAAGCGGAGGGGGGGTAGGGAGCAGTTCTTC.